The TCR beta chain described here comes from a study of T-cell memory formation after mild COVID-19. Study-wide background: For the most part, TCR clusters were specific to one donor. Study-wide results and limits: Some clones that responded were present in memory (sampled pre-infection), which suggests cross-reactive memory joined. Clones shrinking between day 15 and 85 showed a balanced CD4/CD8 split, and those that grew later tilted toward CD4+.

V was pared by 7 bases and J by 5 bases, with 11 bases between. The CDR3 has 13 amino acids. Germline values: CDR1 SNHLY, CDR2 FYNNEI. 5'RACE, which relied on constant-segment primers, yielded TCR alpha and TCR beta cDNA libraries carrying sample barcodes and UMIs. A single record per CDR3 protein comes from TCRdb applying MiXCR to the 5' RACE reads. This repertoire shows more than 100,000 distinct CDR3 sequences, approximately 15% found once; its top ten account for 5% to 5.5%. This clonotype was recorded at least ten times. Its antigen is currently unknown. The specimen sequenced was PBMCs or a T cell subset sorted from them (not recorded which). This clonotype originated in a young man who had mild COVID-19 (a few samples of this study predate the infection). Cell type and time point are not known. This chain joins TRBV2 and TRBJ2-2; D is unclear. Here the CDR3 DNA reads TGTGCCAGCAATGTACGAGTGACCGGGGAGCTGTTTTTT. This codes for CASNVRVTGELFF. Combining the CDR3 with reference TRBV2 and TRBJ2-2 gives the whole variable domain EPEVTQTPSHQVTQMGQEVILRCVPISNHLYFYWYRQILGQKVEFLVSFYNNEISEKSEIFDDQFSVERPDGSNFTLKIRSTKLEDSAMYFCASNVRVTGELFFGEGSRLTVL.